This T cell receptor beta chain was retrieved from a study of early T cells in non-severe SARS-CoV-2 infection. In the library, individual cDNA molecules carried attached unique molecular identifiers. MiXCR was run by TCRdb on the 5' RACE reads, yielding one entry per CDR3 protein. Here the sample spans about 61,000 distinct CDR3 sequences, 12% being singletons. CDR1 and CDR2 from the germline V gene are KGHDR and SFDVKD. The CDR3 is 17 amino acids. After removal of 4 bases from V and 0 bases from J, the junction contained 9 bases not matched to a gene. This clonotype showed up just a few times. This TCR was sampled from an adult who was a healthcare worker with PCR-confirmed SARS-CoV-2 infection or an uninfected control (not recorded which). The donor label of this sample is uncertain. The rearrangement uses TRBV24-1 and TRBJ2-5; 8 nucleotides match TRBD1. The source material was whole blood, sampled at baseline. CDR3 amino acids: CATSDPTRTGYQETQYF. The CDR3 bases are TGTGCCACCAGTGACCCCACCCGGACAGGGTACCAAGAGACCCAGTACTTC.